The present T cell receptor (beta chain) was sequenced within a study of T cells in localized non-small cell lung cancer. Study outcomes and limitations: Density of T cells in blood, when higher, went with longer overall survival. Sequencing covered just one tumor region, so heterogeneity cannot be ruled out. In uninvolved adjacent lung, T cell clonality reached its highest value, exceeding tumor.

Some clones are missing from TCRdb's copy, which holds only in-frame ones; the method was immunoSEQ multiplex PCR. Altogether about 59,000 clones are present, 70% to 90% being singletons, with the ten largest covering around 20%. For this clone: What it binds is unknown.

The germline V gene encodes CDR1 SGHKS and CDR2 YYEKEE (reference sequence). CDR3 length: 16 amino acids. Trimming stripped 0 bases from V and 0 bases from J, with 10 bases between. The sequence was obtained from a man aged 40 to 70 with stage I squamous cell lung carcinoma. V and J are TRBV5-5 and TRBJ1-3; unclear D gene. Here the sequenced sample was peripheral blood, taken before any cancer treatment. The DNA of the CDR3 is TGTGCCAGCAGCTTGGTTCCGATCAGCTCTGGAAACACCATATATTTT. Amino acid sequence: CASSLVPISSGNTIYF.